These T cell receptor beta chains were read from a single sample in a study of CD8+ T cells in alopecia areata. Generated by immunoSEQ multiplex PCR, the TCRdb table keeps only in-frame clones and is missing some. The data hold over 200,000 clones, with under 70% observed a single time. This specimen was CD4+ T cells sorted from blood, taken at week 4, from a patient treated with tofacitinib. The source of these receptors is a human donor with alopecia areata. The CDR3 runs from the conserved cysteine through the conserved F or W. The D gene is left open where the match is weak. Only some rows state a clone size, as once, few, many or a class for expanded clones.

abundance	v_gene	j_gene	d_gene	CDR3aa	CDR3nt
-	TRBV27	TRBJ2-3	-	CASSLRGSYAGTDTQYF	TGTGCCAGCAGTTTACGGGGGTCTTATGCAGGCACAGATACGCAGTATTTT
once	TRBV27	TRBJ1-5	-	CASSLEGTGNQPQHF	TGTGCCAGCAGTTTGGAAGGGACCGGCAATCAGCCCCAGCATTTT
-	TRBV18	TRBJ2-7	-	CASSPMRTGNEQYF	TGTGCCAGCTCACCGATGCGAACAGGGAACGAGCAGTACTTC
few	TRBV19	TRBJ2-1	TRBD2	CASTHSSGGAYNEQFF	TGTGCCAGTACTCATTCATCGGGGGGGGCCTACAATGAGCAGTTCTTC
few	TRBV5-6	TRBJ2-7	TRBD2	CASSASGGYSYEQYF	TGTGCCAGCAGCGCTAGCGGGGGTTACTCCTACGAGCAGTACTTC
few	TRBV9	TRBJ2-7	-	CASSVEQFTSEQYF	TGTGCCAGCAGCGTAGAGCAGTTTACCTCCGAGCAGTACTTC
few	TRBV6-4	TRBJ2-7	TRBD1	CASSDWDREKCEQYF	TGTGCCAGCAGTGACTGGGACAGGGAGAAATGCGAGCAGTACTTC
-	TRBV2	TRBJ2-5	TRBD1	CASLGQGEETQYF	TGTGCCAGCCTCGGACAGGGTGAGGAGACCCAGTACTTC
-	TRBV2	TRBJ2-5	TRBD2	CASSTISGGAQETQYF	TGTGCCAGCAGTACCATCAGCGGGGGGGCCCAAGAGACCCAGTACTTC
-	TRBV30	TRBJ2-6	TRBD2	CAWSVRRLAASGANVLTF	TGTGCCTGGAGTGTACGGAGACTAGCGGCCTCTGGGGCCAACGTCCTGACTTTC
few	TRBV6-5	TRBJ1-2	-	CASSAGGTYGYTF	TGTGCCAGCAGTGCGGGGGGTACCTATGGCTACACCTTC
few	TRBV9	TRBJ1-4	TRBD1	CASSPGQGAEKLFF	TGTGCCAGCAGCCCGGGACAGGGAGCTGAAAAACTGTTTTTT
-	TRBV4-1	TRBJ1-6	TRBD1	CASSQHDRGTSPLHF	TGCGCCAGCAGCCAACACGACAGGGGGACTTCACCCCTCCACTTT
-	TRBV4-1	TRBJ2-1	-	CASSQTSEPWLRNNEQFF	TGCGCCAGCAGCCAAACCTCAGAGCCCTGGCTCCGGAATAATGAGCAGTTCTTC
-	TRBV4-3	TRBJ2-2	TRBD1	CASSQVPGGSSTGELFF	TGCGCCAGCAGCCAAGTCCCAGGGGGTTCGTCCACCGGGGAGCTGTTTTTT
-	TRBV5-1	TRBJ1-1	-	CASSLDPSMTEAFF	TGCGCCAGCAGCTTGGACCCGTCTATGACTGAAGCTTTCTTT
-	TRBV29-1	TRBJ1-1	-	CSVDLFLF	TGCAGCGTTGATCTGTTTCTCTTT
-	TRBV5-1	TRBJ2-7	TRBD2	CASNLAGGNYEQYF	TGCGCCAGTAACCTGGCGGGGGGGAACTACGAGCAGTACTTC
-	TRBV4-3	TRBJ1-2	-	CASSQDRARPRGYTF	TGCGCCAGCAGCCAAGACAGGGCCCGCCCGCGGGGCTACACCTTC
-	TRBV2	TRBJ2-5	-	CASSYMGETQYF	TGTGCCAGTTCTTACATGGGAGAGACCCAGTACTTC
-	TRBV15	TRBJ2-7	-	CATSRTGLTYEQYF	TGTGCCACCAGCAGGACAGGCCTGACCTACGAGCAGTACTTC
-	TRBV7-5	TRBJ2-7	-	CARSPSLRNRRNSYEQYF	TGTGCCAGAAGCCCTAGTTTGAGGAACAGGAGAAACTCCTACGAGCAGTACTTC
-	TRBV27	TRBJ1-5	-	CASRPQPQHF	TGTGCCAGCAGGCCCCAGCCCCAGCATTTT
-	TRBV4-2	TRBJ2-3	TRBD1	CASSQSSGTGYTDTQYF	TGTGCCAGCAGCCAGAGTTCCGGGACAGGCTACACAGATACGCAGTATTTT
few	TRBV7-2	TRBJ2-7	TRBD2	CASVLGGGNYEQYF	TGTGCCAGTGTGCTCGGCGGGGGAAACTACGAGCAGTACTTC
-	TRBV25-1	TRBJ2-1	TRBD2	CASSEGRGIDNEQFF	TGTGCCAGCAGTGAAGGGCGGGGGATTGACAATGAGCAGTTCTTC
-	TRBV5-1	TRBJ2-5	-	CASSLALGNQETQYF	TGCGCCAGCAGCTTGGCCCTGGGGAACCAAGAGACCCAGTACTTC
-	TRBV7-9	TRBJ2-2	-	CASSLTNTGELFF	TGTGCCAGCAGCCTGACAAACACCGGGGAGCTGTTTTTT
once	TRBV9	TRBJ2-2	-	CASSVATLANTGELFF	TGTGCCAGCAGCGTAGCGACTTTAGCGAACACCGGGGAGCTGTTTTTT
-	TRBV11-2	TRBJ2-5	-	CASSLDRIETQYF	TGTGCCAGCAGCTTAGACCGAATAGAGACCCAGTACTTC
few	TRBV7-7	TRBJ1-1	-	CASSLREAFF	TGTGCTAGCAGCTTAAGGGAAGCTTTCTTT
-	TRBV28	TRBJ1-2	-	CASSLTSQGSYGYTF	TGTGCCAGCAGTTTAACGTCTCAGGGAAGCTATGGCTACACCTTC
-	TRBV11-3	TRBJ1-1	-	CASSLSGMNTEAFF	TGTGCCAGCAGTTTGTCAGGGATGAACACTGAAGCTTTCTTT
few	TRBV10-3	TRBJ1-1	TRBD1	CAIQRGQLDTEAFF	TGTGCCATCCAGAGGGGGCAGTTGGACACTGAAGCTTTCTTT
-	TRBV28	TRBJ2-5	TRBD2	CASSPTGREGETQYF	TGTGCCAGCAGCCCGACGGGCAGGGAGGGCGAGACCCAGTACTTC
-	TRBV6-6	TRBJ2-7	TRBD1	CASSPSSGTGSYEQYF	TGTGCCAGCAGTCCATCCTCCGGGACAGGCTCCTACGAGCAGTACTTC
-	TRBV19	TRBJ2-7	-	CASSIQPTYEQYF	TGTGCCAGTAGTATCCAGCCCACCTACGAGCAGTACTTC
-	TRBV7-9	TRBJ1-6	-	CASSETRGALHF	TGTGCCAGCAGCGAAACGCGGGGGGCCCTCCACTTT
-	TRBV14	TRBJ2-5	-	CASSQEWTQETQYF	TGTGCCAGCAGCCAAGAATGGACTCAAGAGACCCAGTACTTC
once	TRBV16	TRBJ1-1	-	CASSQSRVNRAEAFF	TGTGCCAGCAGCCAATCCAGGGTGAACAGGGCTGAAGCTTTCTTT